This T cell receptor (beta chain) was sequenced in a study of T cell repertoires and HLA-DP antigens. Study-wide context: Average DNA input: roughly 200 ng for CD137+CD4+ sorts, around 1,300 ng pre-culture.

Average purity of the negatively selected CD4+ T cells was around 98%. The method was immunoSEQ multiplex PCR; TCRdb's version includes in-frame clones alone and lacks a portion of them. The repertoire holds approximately 90,000 clones, with roughly 86% as singletons. V was clipped by 5 bases and J by 3 bases, with 15 bases between them. The CDR3 extends over 15 amino acids. Germline CDR1 SGHTS, CDR2 YDEGEE. A note on this clone: Its specificity is unknown.

This clonotype originated in a man aged 50-60 years in good health and CMV-seronegative. The gene calls are TRBV5-8 and TRBJ2-1; possible D gene TRBD1, 6 bases. Sequencing used CD4+ T cells from PBMCs. CDR3 in DNA: TGTGCCAGCAGACCACGGACAGTTAGCTACAATGAGCAGTTCTTC. Translating gives CASRPRTVSYNEQFF.